A single sample gave rise to the 3 T cell receptor beta chains below, sequenced in a study of cytomegalovirus exposure and HLA in healthy donors. The PCR ran on 60 Vbeta and 13 Jbeta primers. Measured with immunoSEQ multiplex PCR; TCRdb has only the in-frame clones, and not every one. The sample shows 100,000 to 150,000 clones, 70% to 85% of them seen only once. The sample consisted of PBMCs. All receptors come from a woman in her fifties or sixties in good health and CMV-seronegative.

In this sample, this clone turned up a few times. The chain couples TRBV30 to TRBJ1-2; D might be TRBD1 (5 bases). Germline V CDR1 and CDR2: GTSNPN, SVGIG (reference sequence). V was clipped by 2 bases and J by 3 bases, with 22 bases between them. This CDR3 is 17 amino acids long. CDR3 loop: CAWSITAGRSIDYGYTF. CDR3 bases: TGTGCCTGGAGTATCACTGCAGGGAGGAGTATCGACTATGGCTACACCTTC.

The chain has TRBV4-1 and TRBJ1-4; no definite D call. Germline CDR1 MGHRA, CDR2 YSYEKL. Trimming shortened V by 2 bases and J by 8 bases, and 18 bases separated the two germline ends. The CDR3 is 16 amino acids. The CDR3 spells CASSQLVPLPREKLFF. CDR3 bases: TGCGCCAGCAGCCAATTAGTCCCTCTCCCCAGGGAAAAACTGTTTTTT.

The chain recombines TRBV4-3 with TRBJ2-7; 12 bases are a match to TRBD2. The germline CDR1 and CDR2 sequences are LGHNA and YSLEER. V gave up 1 base and J gave up 4 bases; unmatched junction bases: 11. The CDR3 extends over 18 amino acids. The CDR3 DNA follows: TGCGCCAGCAGCCAAGCCCCCGCCGGGACTAGCGGGTTGTACGAGCAGTACTTC. Amino acids: CASSQAPAGTSGLYEQYF.